These T cell receptor beta chains were read from a single sample in a study. TCRdb independently ran MiXCR on the 5' RACE reads; one entry per CDR3 protein. The data contain roughly 46,000 distinct CDR3 sequences, around 26% of them singletons. The material sequenced was naive CD4+ T cells sorted from blood. The source of these receptors is a female donor with breast cancer. Both conserved end residues are part of each CDR3. The D gene is left open where the match is weak. Some rows mark clone size as missing; the rest say once, few, many or name a class of expanded clone.

cdr3_nt	cdr3_aa	d_call	clone_size	v_call	j_call
TGTGCCAGCAGCTTAGTACAGGGATCGCATATGCCCACAGATACGCAGTATTTT	CASSLVQGSHMPTDTQYF	NA	NA	TRBV7-9	TRBJ2-3
TGTGCCAGCAGTTACGGGACAGGAGTAAGGTCCTATGGCTACACCTTC	CASSYGTGVRSYGYTF	TRBD1	many	TRBV6-5	TRBJ1-2
TGTGCCAGCAGCTTCAGACAGGGGGTTGCTGAGCAGTTCTTC	CASSFRQGVAEQFF	TRBD1	NA	TRBV9	TRBJ2-1
TGCAGTGCTCCCCGTGGGGGGGCGGTCGATGAGCAGTTCTTC	CSAPRGGAVDEQFF	NA	many	TRBV20-1	TRBJ2-1
TGTGCCAGCAGCCAGACTTGGGACATCGACAATGAGCAGTTCTTC	CASSQTWDIDNEQFF	NA	medium-sized	TRBV4-2	TRBJ2-1
TGTGCCAGCAGTAAGGGGGTGGGTCAGCCCCAGCATTTT	CASSKGVGQPQHF	NA	NA	TRBV28	TRBJ1-5
TGTGCCACCAGCAGAATTACAGGGGCCGTAACAGATACGCAGTATTTT	CATSRITGAVTDTQYF	TRBD1	NA	TRBV15	TRBJ2-3
TGTGCCAGCAGCTTATCTTTGACTAGCGGGAGCGGAAAGACCCAGTACTTC	CASSLSLTSGSGKTQYF	TRBD2	medium-sized	TRBV7-2	TRBJ2-5
TGTGCCAGCAGTCCAGGGACAGGTTACACTGAAGCTTTCTTT	CASSPGTGYTEAFF	TRBD1	few	TRBV12-3/TRBV12-4	TRBJ1-1
TGTGCCAGCAGTCCCCGGGGAAACAATGAGCAGATCTTC	CASSPRGNNEQIF	NA	few	TRBV6-6	TRBJ2-1
TGCGCCAGCAGCGGGGGCCGAGACACAGATACGCAGTATTTT	CASSGGRDTDTQYF	NA	NA	TRBV5-1	TRBJ2-3
TGCGCCAGCAGCCTAGAAGGGGCCAGCAATAACTATGGCTACACCTTC	CASSLEGASNNYGYTF	NA	NA	TRBV5-1	TRBJ1-2
TGTGCCAGCAGTTTAAGGCACTACGAGCAGTACTTC	CASSLRHYEQYF	NA	few	TRBV28	TRBJ2-7
TGTGCCAGCAGTTCCAGGGGTCAGCCCCAGCATTTT	CASSSRGQPQHF	NA	few	TRBV6-6	TRBJ1-5
TGTGCCAGCAGCTTAAGGCAGGGGGTAGGAAATGAGCAGTTCTTC	CASSLRQGVGNEQFF	TRBD1	NA	TRBV11-2	TRBJ2-1
TGTGCCAGCAGCCCGACCGGACAGTATGGCTACACCTTC	CASSPTGQYGYTF	NA	many	TRBV7-2	TRBJ1-2
TGTGCCAGCAGCCCCGGACTGGGAAACACCATATATTTT	CASSPGLGNTIYF	NA	NA	TRBV7-9	TRBJ1-3
TGTGCCAGCAGTTTCGTTGCAGGGGTCGGTCAGCCCCAGCATTTT	CASSFVAGVGQPQHF	NA	few	TRBV12-3/TRBV12-4	TRBJ1-5
TGTGCCAGCAGCTTAGCGCTGAGCGGCTCCTACAATGAGCAGTTCTTC	CASSLALSGSYNEQFF	NA	NA	TRBV7-9	TRBJ2-1
TGTGCCACCAGCAGGCAGGGACAGAGCTCCTATAATTCACCCCTCCACTTT	CATSRQGQSSYNSPLHF	TRBD1	NA	TRBV15	TRBJ1-6
TGCAGTGCTAGTGTAGCGGGAGGGTATTTTGGCACCGGGGAGCTGTTTTTT	CSASVAGGYFGTGELFF	TRBD2	NA	TRBV20-1	TRBJ2-2
TGCGCCAGCAGCGGGGACAGGACGAACACCGGGGAGCTGTTTTTT	CASSGDRTNTGELFF	TRBD1	many	TRBV5-1	TRBJ2-2
TGCAGTGCTAGAGATGTAGCGGGAGAGGGTTACGAGCAGTACTTC	CSARDVAGEGYEQYF	TRBD2	NA	TRBV20-1	TRBJ2-7
TGTGCCAGCAGTGCAGTGCGGGGGGGCGGCACCGGGGAGCTGTTTTTT	CASSAVRGGGTGELFF	TRBD2	few	TRBV9	TRBJ2-2
TGTGCCAGCAGCCCCCAATCGGGGCAGCTTGAAGCTTTCTTT	CASSPQSGQLEAFF	NA	NA	TRBV5-4	TRBJ1-1
TGTGCCAGCAGGAGTTCCAATCAGCCCCAGCATTTT	CASRSSNQPQHF	NA	NA	TRBV12-3/TRBV12-4	TRBJ1-5
TGTGCCAGCAGCGTAGGGGTGGACAGGGAATCACCCCTCCACTTT	CASSVGVDRESPLHF	TRBD1	medium-sized	TRBV9	TRBJ1-6
TGTGCCAGCAGCCCTAGTGGGCATAGCAATCAGCCCCAGCATTTT	CASSPSGHSNQPQHF	NA	many	TRBV6-1	TRBJ1-5
TGCGCCAGCAGCTTGGCCGGGACTAGCGGCTACACAGATACGCAGTATTTT	CASSLAGTSGYTDTQYF	TRBD2	many	TRBV5-1	TRBJ2-3